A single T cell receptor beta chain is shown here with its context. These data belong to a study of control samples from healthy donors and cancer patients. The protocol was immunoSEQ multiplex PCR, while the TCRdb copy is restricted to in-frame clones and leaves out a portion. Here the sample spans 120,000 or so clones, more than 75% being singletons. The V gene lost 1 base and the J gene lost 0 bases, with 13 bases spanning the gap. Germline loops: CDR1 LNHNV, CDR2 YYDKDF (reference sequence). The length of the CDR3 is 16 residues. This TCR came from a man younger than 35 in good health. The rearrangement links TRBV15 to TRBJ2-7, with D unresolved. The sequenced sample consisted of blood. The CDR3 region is CATSRARNVDSYEQYF. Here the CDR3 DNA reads TGTGCCACCAGCAGAGCCAGGAACGTAGACTCCTACGAGCAGTACTTC.